The 20 T cell receptor beta chains below all came from one sample that was sequenced in a study of blood T cell repertoires in COVID-19 (dated by TCRdb to 2020 to 2021). The library relied on the immunoSEQ multiplex PCR assay. TCRdb obtained this table from immuneACCESS and retained in-frame rearrangements with V and J assigned. These tables miss some clones; where compared with another copy, unresolved V genes account for less than half of the shortfall, and the remainder is unexplained. This sample holds 250,000 to 300,000 clones; around 87% were observed only once. The ten largest clones capture roughly 2% of the sample. Material: peripheral blood. The source of these receptors is a woman aged 45-59 years who had recovered from COVID-19.

The genes are TRBV11-2 and TRBJ2-7; possibly TRBD1 for D (7 bases). The V end lost 5 bases, the J end lost 4 bases, and 18 bases lay between the germline ends. This CDR3 comprises 15 residues. CDR1 is SGHAT, CDR2 FQNNGV, per germline. CDR3 nucleotide sequence: TGTGCCAGCAGCCGTGTAGGGGGCGCGGGGTACGAGCAGTACTTC. This gives the protein CASSRVGGAGYEQYF.

This chain joins TRBV21-1 and TRBJ2-7; TRBD1 was called by the table and not checked on the DNA. TRBV21-1 is recorded as a pseudogene. The CDR3 consists of 14 residues. For the CDR3, the DNA is TGTGCCAGCAGCAAAGTAGACAGAGCCTACGAGCAGTACTTC. Residues: CASSKVDRAYEQYF.

The chain links TRBV30 to TRBJ2-7; 14 bases map to TRBD2. There are 16 residues in the CDR3. The V and J ends lost 6 bases and 0 bases, in that order; junction bases with no gene match: 7. Germline CDR1 and CDR2: GTSNPN and SVGIG (reference sequence). CDR3 sequence reads: CACVGLAGDSSYEQYF. In DNA, the CDR3 is TGTGCCTGCGTGGGACTAGCGGGAGACAGCTCCTACGAGCAGTACTTC.

The CDR3 protein is CASSPSGSLTGELFF. CDR3 bases: TGTGCCAGTAGCCCGTCGGGGAGTTTAACCGGGGAGCTGTTTTTT. The V call is TRBV19, the J call TRBJ2-2; D may be TRBD2 (5 bases). The V and J ends lost 6 bases and 5 bases respectively, with 16 bases between them. The CDR3 is made up of 15 amino acids. The V gene's germline CDR1 is LNHDA and CDR2 SQIVND (reference sequence).

CDR3 in DNA: TGTGCCAGCAGCCCACCGACAGGGGGCTTAACAGATACGCAGTATTTT. This sequence encodes CASSPPTGGLTDTQYF. V usage is TRBV7-9 and J usage is TRBJ2-3; 10 bases are a match to TRBD1. Germline V gene sequence: CDR1 SEHNR, CDR2 FQNEAQ (reference sequence). The CDR3 is made up of 16 amino acids. J gave up 3 bases and V 5 bases, and 8 bases lay outside the gene matches.

The rearrangement links TRBV4-2 to TRBJ2-7; a weak D match, TRBD2 (5 bases). Per germline, CDR1 LGHNA and CDR2 YNFKEQ. This CDR3 has 15 amino acids. Trimming cost V 0 bases and J 2 bases, with 11 bases left between them. CDR3 sequence (DNA): TGTGCCAGCAGCCAAGAGGGGAGATTGGCCTACGAGCAGTACTTC. It translates to CASSQEGRLAYEQYF.

The chain is built from TRBV9 and TRBJ1-1; a weak D match, TRBD1 (6 bases). V dropped 3 bases and J dropped 0 bases, with 6 bases sitting between them. The CDR3 loop spans 13 amino acids. Germline CDR1 is SGDLS and CDR2 is YYNGEE. The CDR3 loop is CASSGTVNTEAFF. The CDR3, as DNA: TGTGCCAGCAGCGGGACAGTGAACACTGAAGCTTTCTTT.

The chain joins TRBV7-8 to TRBJ2-1; 14 nucleotides match TRBD2. J was trimmed by 1 base and V by 1 base; bases with no gene match: 3. Germline V lookup: CDR1 SGHVS, CDR2 FQNEAQ. CDR3 size: 18 residues. CDR3 bases: TGTGCCAGCAGCTTAGGACTAGCGGGGGGGTTTTCCTACAATGAGCAGTTCTTC. Translating gives CASSLGLAGGFSYNEQFF.

V gene TRBV4-1 combines with J gene TRBJ2-7, with a weak D call TRBD2 (5 bases). The V gene lost 4 bases and the J gene lost 1 base, with 11 bases spanning the gap. This CDR3 contains 14 residues. From germline, CDR1 is MGHRA and CDR2 YSYEKL. This chain's CDR3 is CASSRAGGSYEQYF. CDR3 in DNA: TGCGCCAGCAGCCGGGCAGGAGGATCCTACGAGCAGTACTTC.

This rearrangement joins TRBV18 to TRBJ2-1; D unresolved. The CDR3 contains 15 residues. Germline assignment: CDR1 KGHSH and CDR2 LQKENI. V shed 2 bases and J shed 0 bases, with 8 bases lying between them. The CDR3 DNA is TGTGCCAGCTCACCAGGGCTTAGCTCCTACAATGAGCAGTTCTTC. Translation: CASSPGLSSYNEQFF.

This chain connects TRBV9 to TRBJ2-1, with a weak D call TRBD2 (5 bases). The V end lost 0 bases, the J end lost 0 bases, and 13 bases lay between the germline ends. Germline lookup yields CDR1 SGDLS and CDR2 YYNGEE. The CDR3 sequence is 17 residues long. The CDR3 sequence: CASSVGLLASSYNEQFF. The CDR3 DNA follows: TGTGCCAGCAGCGTAGGTCTCCTAGCAAGCTCCTACAATGAGCAGTTCTTC.

The chain recombines TRBV6-5 with TRBJ1-2, with D hard to call. The CDR3 sequence is 14 residues long. Trimming took 3 bases from V and 5 from J, leaving 13 bases between them. CDR1 is MNHEY and CDR2 is SVGAGI in the germline V gene. The CDR3 DNA sequence: TGTGCCAGCAGTTATGTTTCAGTTGATTATGGCTACACCTTC. It yields the protein CASSYVSVDYGYTF.

V gene TRBV7-6 combines with J gene TRBJ2-6, with 7 bases matching TRBD1. Germline assignment: CDR1 SGHVS and CDR2 FNYEAQ. The CDR3 is 16 amino acids. V shed 0 bases, J shed 2 bases, and the junction held 1 base outside the gene matches. CDR3 in amino acids: CASSLAGGAGANVLTF. The CDR3 nucleotides are TGTGCCAGCAGCTTAGCAGGGGGCGCTGGGGCCAACGTCCTGACTTTC.

The chain combines TRBV29-1 with TRBJ2-3; TRBD1 aligns across 8 bases. CDR1 is SQVTM, CDR2 ANQGSEA, per germline. The length of the CDR3 is 16 residues. V trimming: 4 bases; J trimming: 1 base; junction bases outside the gene matches: 10. CDR3 sequence reads: CSVGDRGFKGTDTQYF. For the CDR3, the DNA is TGCAGCGTTGGAGACAGGGGTTTCAAGGGCACAGATACGCAGTATTTT.

Concerning this clone itself: The sample has other DNA sequences that encode this CDR3 too. J is TRBJ1-2 and V is TRBV6-5, with D maybe TRBD1 (5 bases). Germline V CDR1 and CDR2: MNHEY, SVGAGI. The germline V and J ends were trimmed by 0 bases and 2 bases, with 7 bases remaining between them. CDR3 length equals 14 residues. The CDR3 loop is CASSYSGGNYGYTF. The CDR3 bases are TGTGCCAGCAGTTACTCGGGGGGAAACTATGGCTACACCTTC.

This rearrangement joins TRBV6-2 or TRBV6-3 to TRBJ1-1; 7 bases fit TRBD1. The CDR3 extends over 15 amino acids. CDR1 MNHEY and CDR2 SVGEGT come from the germline V gene. Trimming removed 5 bases from V and 4 bases from J; junction bases left unmatched: 10. CDR3 bases: TGTGCCAGCAGTCCGGGACAGCCTGGGAGCACTGAAGCTTTCTTT. This encodes CASSPGQPGSTEAFF.

This chain joins TRBV5-4 and TRBJ2-1; 10 positions agree with TRBD2. V lost 0 bases to trimming and J lost 4 bases; unmatched junction nucleotides: 4. The CDR3 loop spans 16 amino acids. Germline-derived CDR1 and CDR2 are SGHNT and YYREEE (reference sequence). CDR3 in DNA: TGTGCCAGCAGCTTGGGAGCGGGAGGGCGGTACAATGAGCAGTTCTTC. It codes for CASSLGAGGRYNEQFF.

The chain uses TRBV14 and TRBJ2-5; TRBD2 matches 10 bases. Germline assignment: CDR1 SGHDN and CDR2 FVKESK. The CDR3 is made up of 14 amino acids. V gave up 6 bases and J gave up 0 bases; unmatched junction bases: 1. CDR3 nucleotides: TGTGCCAGCAGACTAGCGGGGAACCAAGAGACCCAGTACTTC. Its protein product is CASRLAGNQETQYF.

This rearrangement joins TRBV6-2 or TRBV6-3 to TRBJ1-1; 12 bases agree with TRBD1. This CDR3 spans 16 amino acids. V lost 5 bases and J lost 5; bases outside the gene matches: 9. Germline CDR1 is MNHEY and CDR2 is SVGEGT. CDR3 protein: CASSIGTGGEGTEAFF. The CDR3 bases are TGTGCCAGCAGTATCGGGACAGGGGGCGAAGGGACTGAAGCTTTCTTT.

A few counts support this clone. The CDR3 nucleotides read TGTGCCAGCAGCTTGGAACAGGGCTTCTATGGCTACACCTTC. Translated, it gives CASSLEQGFYGYTF. The V call is TRBV5-5, the J call TRBJ1-2, with a possible D match to TRBD1 (6 bases). The V end was cut by 0 bases, the J end by 4 bases, with 10 bases between. Per the germline V gene, CDR1 is SGHKS and CDR2 is YYEKEE (reference sequence). This CDR3 region has 14 residues.